The 2 T cell receptor beta chains presented below share a single source sample, sequenced in a study of blood T cell repertoires in COVID-19. Generated by immunoSEQ multiplex PCR, the TCRdb table keeps only in-frame clones and is missing some. Here the sample spans some 80,000 clones, about four fifths being singletons. The specimen was peripheral blood. These receptors all come from a man older than 75 with acute or convalescent COVID-19.

The V gene is TRBV24-1, the J gene TRBJ2-1; 11 nucleotides line up with TRBD2. Per germline, CDR1 KGHDR and CDR2 SFDVKD. The CDR3 is made up of 15 amino acids. V shed 4 bases, J shed 13 bases, and the junction held 11 bases outside the gene matches. The CDR3 reads CATSEQTSGNHFQFF. In nucleotides, the CDR3 is TGTGCCACCAGTGAACAGACTAGCGGGAATCATTTTCAGTTCTTC.

The chain carries TRBV11-2 and TRBJ1-6; D possibly corresponds to TRBD1 (6 bases). This CDR3 is 13 amino acids long. Germline CDR1 is SGHAT and CDR2 is FQNNGV. The V and J ends lost 6 bases and 9 bases respectively, with 12 bases between them. CDR3 sequence (DNA): TGTGCCAGCAGTATGACAGGTGGTTCACCCCTCCACTTT. Protein: CASSMTGGSPLHF.